Below, 20 T cell receptor beta chains from the same sample are listed, as sequenced in a study of patients and donors after allogeneic stem cell transplantation. TCRdb passed the RT-PCR reads through MiXCR, listing each CDR3 protein once. The data contain about 200,000 distinct CDR3 sequences, 38% of them singletons. Sample: blood, either unsorted or a sorted T cell fraction (not recorded which). Receptor source: a human donor who was either an allogeneic HSCT recipient or a stem cell or donor lymphocyte infusion donor (not recorded which). It is not recorded whose cells these are; they may come from a transplant donor.

The genes are TRBV12-3 or TRBV12-4 and TRBJ1-1; no clear D. The CDR3 has 13 amino acids. V was pared by 5 bases and J by 7 bases, with 14 bases between. The CDR3 region is CASSQRESGEAFF. CDR3 DNA: TGTGCCAGCAGTCAGAGAGAGAGTGGTGAAGCTTTCTTT.

This clonotype showed up many times. This chain joins TRBV27 and TRBJ1-2; D is unclear. The germline gives CDR1 MNHEY, CDR2 SMNVEV (reference sequence). V lost 3 bases, J lost 0 bases, and 20 bases lay in between. The CDR3 runs 18 residues. The CDR3 here is CASSFRFIQSPSNYGYTF. The CDR3 DNA is TGTGCCAGCAGTTTTCGTTTTATCCAGTCACCCTCTAACTATGGCTACACCTTC.

This clonotype occurred a few times. The CDR3 bases are TGTGCCAGCAGCTTGATCAGAGGCTACACCTTC. Amino acid sequence: CASSLIRGYTF. The chain couples TRBV5-5 to TRBJ1-2; D remains ambiguous. The CDR3 contains 11 residues. Trimming left V 1 base short and J 8 bases short, with 6 bases between. The germline CDR1 and CDR2 sequences are SGHKS and YYEKEE (reference sequence).

V and J are TRBV7-8 and TRBJ1-6, with D unresolved. The germline V and J ends were trimmed by 7 bases and 3 bases, with 13 bases remaining between them. This CDR3 has 15 residues. From germline, CDR1 is SGHVS and CDR2 FQNEAQ. The CDR3 loop is CASTQDPGYNSPLHF. CDR3 DNA: TGTGCCAGCACCCAGGACCCAGGCTATAATTCACCCCTCCACTTT.

The chain uses TRBV19 and TRBJ1-5; a weak D match, TRBD1 (5 bases). Trimming removed 3 bases at V and 1 base at J, with 13 bases between. Per germline, CDR1 LNHDA and CDR2 SQIVND (reference sequence). The CDR3 runs 16 residues. The CDR3 sequence is CASSIDSIISNQPQHF. The CDR3 region has the DNA TGTGCCAGTAGTATCGACAGCATCATAAGCAATCAGCCCCAGCATTTT.

To note about this clonotype: One end of the junction is discordant with germline, which a read error may explain. This rearrangement joins TRBV12-3 or TRBV12-4 to TRBJ2-7, with 12 bases aligning to TRBD2. This CDR3 is 14 amino acids long. The CDR3 reads CASSLAGGPGEQYF. The CDR3 DNA reads as TGTGCCAGCAGTCTAGCGGGGGGGCCGGGGGAGCAGTACTTC.

This clonotype was observed a few times. The chain links TRBV15 to TRBJ1-5; TRBD1 aligns across 7 bases. Germline loops: CDR1 LNHNV, CDR2 YYDKDF (reference sequence). The J segment lost 0 bases and the V segment lost 2 bases, leaving 10 bases of the junction unmatched. The CDR3 consists of 18 residues. CDR3: CATSRSIRDRDSNQPQHF. The CDR3 nucleotides read TGTGCCACCAGCAGATCGATCCGGGACAGAGATAGCAATCAGCCCCAGCATTTT. Based on the CDR3 plus reference TRBV15 and TRBJ1-5, the full variable domain is DAMVIQNPRYQVTQFGKPVTLSCSQTLNHNVMYWYQQKSSQAPKLLFHYYDKDFNNEADTPDNFQSRRPNTSFCFLDIRSPGLGDTAMYLCATSRSIRDRDSNQPQHFGDGTRLSIL.

J is TRBJ1-1 and V is TRBV20-1; D uncertain. Germline values: CDR1 DFQATT, CDR2 SNEGSKA (reference sequence). V was clipped by 6 bases and J by 11 bases, with 13 bases between them. The CDR3 length is 10 residues. The CDR3 spells CSARTQRAFF. The CDR3 nucleotides are TGCAGTGCACGAACCCAAAGGGCTTTCTTT.

The chain combines TRBV25-1 with TRBJ1-6; no definite D call. CDR1 and CDR2 from the germline V gene are MGHDK and SYGVNS. V lost 4 bases and J 7 bases, leaving 11 bases between the germline ends. CDR3 length: 14 amino acids. CDR3 bases: TGTGCCAGCAGTGGTGCGGTTCGGAATTCACCCCTCCACTTT. Translated: CASSGAVRNSPLHF.

This clonotype appeared a few times. The rearrangement uses TRBV20-1 and TRBJ2-3; the D gene could be TRBD1 or TRBD2 (6 bases each). CDR3 size: 17 residues. CDR1 DFQATT and CDR2 SNEGSKA come from the germline V gene (reference sequence). V lost 1 base, J lost 9 bases, and 26 bases lay in between. The CDR3 protein is CSARGLPGGPLMETQYF. DNA of the CDR3: TGCAGTGCTAGAGGCCTCCCCGGGGGCCCATTAATGGAGACGCAGTATTTT.

This clonotype has just a few counts. The CDR3, as DNA: TGTGCCAGCAGCGTAGGGGCAGAGAGAAACACCATATATTTT. Translation: CASSVGAERNTIYF. This chain links TRBV9 with TRBJ1-3, with D unresolved. The CDR3 totals 14 residues. Germline V lookup: CDR1 SGDLS, CDR2 YYNGEE. Trimming removed 0 bases from V and 5 bases from J, with 9 bases in between.

The genes are TRBV29-1 and TRBJ2-1, with D possibly TRBD1 on 5 matching bases. The CDR3 is 14 residues long. V was trimmed by 5 bases and J by 5 bases, leaving 16 bases between them. Per germline, CDR1 SQVTM and CDR2 ANQGSEA. The CDR3 DNA is TGCAGCGTTCCTCCCGCGGCAGGGAACAATGAGCAGTTCTTC. It yields the protein CSVPPAAGNNEQFF.

The genes are TRBV5-1 and TRBJ2-7; a possible D gene is TRBD1 (5 bases). The V end lost 0 bases, the J end lost 2 bases, and 12 bases lay between the germline ends. CDR1 and CDR2 (germline): SGHRS, YFSETQ. The CDR3 consists of 15 residues. The CDR3 here is CASSLGDSYPYEQYF. CDR3 nucleotides: TGCGCCAGCAGCTTGGGTGACAGTTATCCCTACGAGCAGTACTTC. The full variable domain, completed using reference TRBV5-1 and TRBJ2-7, is KAGVTQTPRYLIKTRGQQVTLSCSPISGHRSVSWYQQTPGQGLQFLFEYFSETQRNKGNFPGRFSGRQFSNSRSEMNVSTLELGDSALYLCASSLGDSYPYEQYFGPGTRLTVT.

This chain links TRBV5-1 with TRBJ2-1, with 9 bases fitting TRBD1. With 5 bases clipped from V and 5 bases from J, the junction kept 5 bases outside the gene matches. Germline CDR1 SGHRS, CDR2 YFSETQ. This CDR3 contains 14 residues. The CDR3 nucleotides read TGCGCCAGCAGAAGAGGGACAGGGAACAATGAGCAGTTCTTC. Protein product: CASRRGTGNNEQFF.

The genes are TRBV29-1 and TRBJ1-3, with D uncertain. CDR1 SQVTM and CDR2 ANQGSEA come from the germline V gene. V was clipped by 5 bases and J by 0 bases, with 8 bases between them. This CDR3 has 13 residues. The CDR3: CSVSGLSGNTIYF. DNA for the CDR3: TGCAGCGTTTCGGGCCTCTCTGGAAACACCATATATTTT.

This clonotype has just a few counts. The chain combines TRBV25-1 with TRBJ1-1; 7 positions agree with TRBD1. After removal of 8 bases from V and 8 bases from J, the junction contained 11 bases not matched to a gene. The CDR3 is 13 residues long. Germline V gene data show CDR1 as MGHDK and CDR2 as SYGVNS. This CDR3 reads CASLSRQGEEAFF. CDR3 coding DNA: TGTGCCAGCCTCTCCCGACAGGGCGAGGAAGCTTTCTTT.

CDR3 in amino acids: CASSFRTGGKETQYF. The CDR3 bases are TGTGCCAGCAGCTTCCGGACAGGGGGCAAAGAGACCCAGTACTTC. The chain recombines TRBV11-3 with TRBJ2-5; 11 bases line up with TRBD1. This CDR3 is built from 15 residues. The germline gives CDR1 SGHNT, CDR2 YENEEA. With V trimmed by 3 bases and J by 3 bases, 3 bases remained unmatched. Full variable domain (missing parts from reference TRBV11-3 and TRBJ2-5): EAGVVQSPRYKIIEKKQPVAFWCNPISGHNTLYWYLQNLGQGPELLIRYENEEAVDDSQLPKDRFSAERLKGVDSTLKIQPAELGDSAVYLCASSFRTGGKETQYFGPGTRLLVL.

CDR3 nucleotide sequence: TGCGCCAGCAGAGACAGTCATGGCTACACCTTC. It yields the protein CASRDSHGYTF. The chain joins TRBV5-1 to TRBJ1-2; TRBD1 is a possible D gene (5 bases). V lost 5 bases, J lost 6 bases, and 8 bases lay in between. CDR3 length equals 11 residues. Germline V lookup: CDR1 SGHRS, CDR2 YFSETQ.

V and J are TRBV3-1 and TRBJ2-1, with a weak D call TRBD2 (5 bases). The germline gives CDR1 LGHDT, CDR2 YNNKEL (reference sequence). This CDR3 contains 12 residues. V lost 4 bases and J lost 9, with 10 bases in between. In nucleotides, the CDR3 is TGTGCCAGCAGCCGGGCCCGGGGTGAGCAGTTCTTC. Residues: CASSRARGEQFF.

V is TRBV2 and J is TRBJ1-5; TRBD1 is a possible D gene (5 bases). Germline lookup yields CDR1 SNHLY and CDR2 FYNNEI. The CDR3 is made up of 15 amino acids. V lost 6 bases, J lost 4 bases, and 16 bases lay in between. In nucleotides, the CDR3 is TGTGCCAGCAGGGGGGGACGACTAGGAAATCAGCCCCAGCATTTT. This translates into CASRGGRLGNQPQHF.